Listed here are 24 T cell receptor beta chains from one sample, sequenced in a study of T cells after posttransplantation cyclophosphamide. Controls had myeloablative marrow grafts with methotrexate and calcineurin inhibitor, sampled at 1 year. Clones were read by immunoSEQ multiplex PCR, and TCRdb kept only the in-frame ones, dropping some. The sample lists about 12,000 clones, about 86% seen once, with about 3.5% in the top ten. The starting material was PBMCs, obtained about 380 days after allogeneic stem cell transplant with calcineurin inhibitor and methotrexate. These receptors were obtained from a male patient in his thirties who received an allogeneic stem cell transplant from an unrelated donor, was CMV-positive, and had acute GVHD only. Some T cells may trace back to the graft donor.

V is TRBV9 and J is TRBJ2-2; 7 bases fit TRBD2. Germline V CDR1 and CDR2: SGDLS, YYNGEE. Unmatched junction bases numbered 3, after V lost 1 base and J lost 6 bases. The CDR3 is 14 amino acids. CDR3 nucleotide sequence: TGTGCCAGCAGCGTAACTAGCGACCCCGGGGAGCTGTTTTTT. Its translation is CASSVTSDPGELFF.

The chain combines TRBV6-6 with TRBJ2-5; TRBD2 agrees at 11 bases. Near its end, the DNA agrees better with TRBJ2-7, so the J call may be wrong. This CDR3 region has 15 residues. Germline-derived CDR1 and CDR2 are MNHNY and SVGAGI (reference sequence). In DNA, the CDR3 is TGTGCCAGCAGTTCGCCGACTAGCGGGGCCCTCGAGCAGTACTTC. It codes for CASSSPTSGALEQYF.

The gene calls are TRBV15 and TRBJ2-7; 9 nucleotides agree with TRBD1. This CDR3 region has 13 residues. Looked up from germline, CDR1 is LNHNV and CDR2 is YYDKDF (reference sequence). Trimming cost V 3 bases and J 9 bases; bases outside gene matches: 6. The CDR3 coding sequence is TGTGCCACCAGCAGGACAGGGGGGATGGGGCAGTACTTC. Its protein is CATSRTGGMGQYF. The variable domain in full, completed from reference TRBV15 and TRBJ2-7, reads DAMVIQNPRYQVTQFGKPVTLSCSQTLNHNVMYWYQQKSSQAPKLLFHYYDKDFNNEADTPDNFQSRRPNTSFCFLDIRSPGLGDTAMYLCATSRTGGMGQYFGPGTRLTVT.

The chain is built from TRBV18 and TRBJ2-5; a possible D gene is TRBD1 (6 bases). The J call may be incorrect, as the DNA end agrees better with TRBJ2-7. This CDR3 is 15 amino acids long. Germline CDR1 and CDR2: KGHSH and LQKENI. CDR3 protein: CASSSSGTNSYEQYF. The CDR3 coding sequence is TGTGCCAGCTCGAGTTCCGGGACAAACTCCTACGAGCAGTACTTC.

CDR3 coding DNA: TGTGCCAGCATGAGTGGGGCTGGGGGAAACACCATATATTTT. Protein: CASMSGAGGNTIYF. The genes are TRBV2 and TRBJ1-3, with D possibly being TRBD1 (5 bases). CDR1 and CDR2 (germline): SNHLY, FYNNEI. CDR3 length: 14 amino acids. V was pared by 7 bases and J by 4 bases, with 14 bases between. Using reference TRBV2 and TRBJ1-3 for the parts outside the CDR3, the full variable domain is EPEVTQTPSHQVTQMGQEVILRCVPISNHLYFYWYRQILGQKVEFLVSFYNNEISEKSEIFDDQFSVERPDGSNFTLKIRSTKLEDSAMYFCASMSGAGGNTIYFGEGSWLTVV.

This rearrangement joins TRBV4-2 to TRBJ2-7; D not resolved. CDR1 LGHNA and CDR2 YNFKEQ come from the germline V gene. The CDR3 consists of 13 residues. Trimming cost V 2 bases and J 5 bases, with 10 bases left between them. The CDR3 spells CASSQNRRDEQYF. CDR3 sequence (DNA): TGTGCCAGCAGCCAAAACCGGAGAGACGAGCAGTACTTC.

The chain carries TRBV15 and TRBJ1-2; D is possibly TRBD1 (5 bases). CDR3 size: 15 residues. Germline V gives CDR1 LNHNV, CDR2 YYDKDF (reference sequence). V shed 3 bases and J shed 2 bases, with 13 bases lying between them. The chain's CDR3 is CATSSVGQINYGYTF. The CDR3 nucleotides are TGTGCCACCAGCAGCGTAGGACAAATCAACTATGGCTACACCTTC. Together with reference TRBV15 and TRBJ1-2, the CDR3 gives the full variable domain: DAMVIQNPRYQVTQFGKPVTLSCSQTLNHNVMYWYQQKSSQAPKLLFHYYDKDFNNEADTPDNFQSRRPNTSFCFLDIRSPGLGDTAMYLCATSSVGQINYGYTFGSGTRLTVV.

This chain connects TRBV7-2 to TRBJ1-2; TRBD1 agrees at 8 bases. CDR1 is SGHTA, CDR2 FQGNSA, per germline. CDR3 length equals 14 residues. Trimming at V came to 4 bases and at J to 4 bases, leaving 5 bases not matched to a gene. This CDR3 is CASSSGQGGYGYTF. For the CDR3, the DNA is TGTGCCAGCAGCTCAGGACAGGGAGGCTATGGCTACACCTTC.

This clone is a singleton in its sample. The chain joins TRBV15 to TRBJ2-1, with 9 bases matching TRBD2. The CDR3 extends over 14 amino acids. Germline V gene lookup returns CDR1 LNHNV and CDR2 YYDKDF (reference sequence). Trimming cost V 5 bases and J 6 bases; bases outside gene matches: 5. CDR3 loop: CATSVPAGGNEQFF. The DNA for the CDR3 is TGTGCCACCAGCGTACCAGCGGGAGGCAATGAGCAGTTCTTC.

This clone was seen more than once but under ten times. The chain couples TRBV19 to TRBJ2-7; TRBD1 might be the D (6 bases). CDR1 LNHDA and CDR2 SQIVND come from the germline V gene (reference sequence). CDR3 size: 17 residues. V shed 5 bases and J shed 0 bases, with 20 bases lying between them. The CDR3 DNA is TGTGCCAGTAGTCCCATGGTGTGGCAGGGGAGCTCCTACGAGCAGTACTTC. As protein: CASSPMVWQGSSYEQYF.

The chain is built from TRBV7-9 and TRBJ2-1, with D possibly matching TRBD2 (6 bases). Trimming stripped 7 bases from V and 8 bases from J, with 21 bases between. Per germline, CDR1 SEHNR and CDR2 FQNEAQ (reference sequence). This CDR3 region has 15 residues. CDR3 bases: TGTGCCAGCAAAGAAATCGAGGCTAGGAGGGATGAGCAGTTCTTC. Translating it yields CASKEIEARRDEQFF.

The J gene is TRBJ1-5, the V gene TRBV30, with D possibly being TRBD1 (6 bases). Trimming removed 5 bases at V and 4 bases at J, with 12 bases between. Per the germline V gene, CDR1 is GTSNPN and CDR2 is SVGIG (reference sequence). This CDR3 region has 13 residues. CDR3 in DNA: TGTGCCTGGGCCGGACAGTCGAATCAGCCCCAGCATTTT. Amino acids: CAWAGQSNQPQHF.

J is TRBJ1-1 and V is TRBV5-1; TRBD1 matches at 7 bases. With 0 bases clipped from V and 4 bases from J, the junction kept 9 bases outside the gene matches. The CDR3 contains 16 residues. Germline V lookup: CDR1 SGHRS, CDR2 YFSETQ. The CDR3 nucleotides are TGCGCCAGCAGCTTGGACAGGGGAATTTTGGGCACTGAAGCTTTCTTT. Its protein product is CASSLDRGILGTEAFF.

This clone was observed a handful of times. V and J are TRBV5-4 and TRBJ2-7; tentatively, D is TRBD2 (6 bases). This CDR3 region has 15 residues. Germline V gene lookup returns CDR1 SGHNT and CDR2 YYREEE (reference sequence). Between the trimmed V and J ends, which lost 2 bases and 4 bases, there was a span of 16 bases. The CDR3 bases are TGTGCCAGCAGCTTTACGGGAGCGAGAACGTACGAGCAGTACTTC. Amino acid sequence: CASSFTGARTYEQYF.

The chain combines TRBV7-2 with TRBJ2-7, with TRBD1 matching over 10 bases. CDR1 is SGHTA and CDR2 is FQGNSA in the germline V gene. The V and J ends lost 1 base and 4 bases, in that order; junction bases with no gene match: 7. There are 16 residues in the CDR3. The CDR3 is CASSLGTGQGIYEQYF. The CDR3 DNA follows: TGTGCCAGCAGCTTAGGGACGGGACAGGGGATTTACGAGCAGTACTTC.

In its sample, this clone was seen once. The genes are TRBV6-4 and TRBJ1-2, with D possibly TRBD1 on 5 matching bases. The CDR3 consists of 14 residues. Germline CDR1 MRHNA, CDR2 SNTAGT. V dropped 3 bases and J dropped 2 bases, with 10 bases sitting between them. The CDR3 protein is CASSEGGLNYGYTF. In DNA form, the CDR3 reads TGTGCCAGCAGTGAGGGGGGACTCAACTATGGCTACACCTTC.

The chain couples TRBV6-1 to TRBJ1-2; maybe TRBD1 (5 bases). From germline, CDR1 is MNHNS and CDR2 SASEGT. The V and J ends lost 7 bases and 4 bases respectively, with 13 bases between them. The CDR3 covers 13 residues. For the CDR3, the DNA is TGTGCCAGCAATGTCCGACAGATCTATGGCTACACCTTC. Translated: CASNVRQIYGYTF.

V and J are TRBV7-3 and TRBJ2-3, with D hard to call. Germline V lookup: CDR1 SGHTA, CDR2 FQGTGA. The CDR3 runs to 14 residues. V lost 1 base to trimming and J lost 3 bases, with 8 bases between them. The CDR3 DNA reads as TGTGCCAGCAGCTTAAACGGTCGGACAGATACGCAGTATTTT. Its translation: CASSLNGRTDTQYF.

In nucleotides, the CDR3 is TGTGCTATTACGAGGACAGGGGACATGAACACTGAAGCTTTCTTT. Protein sequence: CAITRTGDMNTEAFF. The V call is TRBV10-3, the J call TRBJ1-1; TRBD1 agrees at 9 bases. Germline V gene lookup returns CDR1 ENHRY and CDR2 SYGVKD. The CDR3 runs to 15 residues.

The CDR3 bases are TGTGCCAGCTCAGGGGACAACTCCTACGAGCAGTACTTC. Protein sequence: CASSGDNSYEQYF. The rearrangement links TRBV18 to TRBJ2-7; a possible D gene is TRBD1 (6 bases). V shed 5 bases and J shed 0 bases, with 8 bases lying between them. Germline CDR1 and CDR2: KGHSH and LQKENI. This CDR3 spans 13 amino acids.

This clone was seen more than once but under ten times. The chain has TRBV6-1 and TRBJ1-4; 7 bases agree with TRBD1. The CDR3 is 13 residues long. The germline V gene encodes CDR1 MNHNS and CDR2 SASEGT. V dropped 11 bases and J dropped 8; count of bases not matched to a gene: 11. The CDR3 is CASENRGREKLFF. The CDR3 bases are TGTGCCTCGGAAAACAGGGGCCGAGAAAAACTGTTTTTT.

The chain carries TRBV5-1 and TRBJ2-7; D is unclear. Trimming left V 4 bases short and J 5 bases short, with 16 bases between. CDR3 size: 14 residues. The germline V gene has CDR1 SGHRS and CDR2 YFSETQ. The CDR3 bases are TGCGCCAGCAGCAGCCAAGATAGCCTCGACGAGCAGTACTTC. It is translated as CASSSQDSLDEQYF.

The rearrangement uses TRBV7-9 and TRBJ1-1; D gene ambiguous. The CDR3 spans 14 residues. V shed 5 bases and J shed 4 bases, with 14 bases lying between them. CDR1 is SEHNR, CDR2 FQNEAQ, per germline (reference sequence). This CDR3 is CASSPPWSGTEAFF. The CDR3 nucleotides are TGTGCCAGCAGCCCGCCCTGGTCGGGCACTGAAGCTTTCTTT.

The V and J genes are TRBV5-4 and TRBJ1-3; D not resolved. The CDR3 consists of 13 residues. CDR1 is SGHNT and CDR2 is YYREEE in the germline V gene (reference sequence). Trimming cost V 2 bases and J 3 bases, with 6 bases left between them. The CDR3 spells CASSLGGGNTIYF. The CDR3 bases are TGTGCCAGCAGCTTAGGCGGTGGAAACACCATATATTTT.